The next 10 T cell receptor beta chains were all read from a single sample in a study of blood T cells in healthy people across ages. Sample-barcoded 5' priming and a J-beta primer mix drove a second PCR of roughly 6 to 12 cycles. TCRdb reprocessed the 5' RACE reads via MiXCR and lists one record per CDR3 protein. Altogether 700,000 or so distinct CDR3 sequences are present, around 43% being singletons, with the ten largest covering about 30%. The sequenced sample consisted of blood. The origin of the receptors is a man older than 75 in good health.

Concerning this clonotype: This clone may be a read error of a much larger clone one base away. The rearrangement joins TRBV20-1 to TRBJ2-4; maybe TRBD1 (6 bases). The J call could be wrong; TRBJ2-7 is a better fit for the DNA end. CDR3 length: 12 amino acids. Germline V lookup: CDR1 DFQATT, CDR2 SNEGSKA (reference sequence). The CDR3 DNA is TGCAGTGCTAGAGAGGACAGCTACGAGCAGTACTTC. This gives the protein CSAREDSYEQYF.

The rearrangement links TRBV4-1 to TRBJ2-1; D gene uncertain. The CDR3 consists of 16 residues. CDR1 and CDR2 (germline): MGHRA, YSYEKL. V lost 0 bases to trimming and J lost 3 bases, with 12 bases between them. The CDR3 bases are TGCGCCAGCAGCCAAGAAGTGTTGCTTTTCTACAATGAGCAGTTCTTC. Translation: CASSQEVLLFYNEQFF.

This clonotype was counted between two and nine times. This rearrangement joins TRBV7-2 to TRBJ2-5; TRBD2 might be the D (6 bases). CDR1 and CDR2 from the germline V gene are SGHTA and FQGNSA. The CDR3 loop spans 16 amino acids. Trimming left V 5 bases short and J 2 bases short, with 18 bases between. The CDR3 DNA sequence: TGTGCCAGCAGCCCCTCCCTTCTAGCGACACAAGAGACCCAGTACTTC. It encodes CASSPSLLATQETQYF.

On this clonotype: Since a much larger clone is just one base distant, this may be a read error. The chain joins TRBV5-1 to TRBJ2-3; TRBD2 matches at 7 bases. The CDR3 runs 14 residues. Looked up from germline, CDR1 is SGHRS and CDR2 is YFSETQ. The CDR3 DNA follows: TGCGTCAGCAGCTCACTAGCGACGGCAGATACGCAGTATTTT. This sequence encodes CVSSSLATADTQYF. Full variable domain (outside the CDR3, taken from reference TRBV5-1 and TRBJ2-3): KAGVTQTPRYLIKTRGQQVTLSCSPISGHRSVSWYQQTPGQGLQFLFEYFSETQRNKGNFPGRFSGRQFSNSRSEMNVSTLELGDSALYLCVSSSLATADTQYFGPGTRLTVL.

This clonotype was detected only a few times. J is TRBJ2-5 and V is TRBV11-2, with D tentatively TRBD2 (5 bases). The CDR3 runs 17 residues. Trimming pared 4 bases from V and 5 bases from J, leaving 23 bases between. Per the germline V gene, CDR1 is SGHAT and CDR2 is FQNNGV. CDR3 amino acids: CASSSNPQVGGLETQYF. The CDR3 DNA reads TGTGCCAGCAGCTCGAACCCCCAAGTAGGCGGGCTTGAGACCCAGTACTTC.

The rearrangement joins TRBV30 to TRBJ2-6; possibly TRBD1 or TRBD2 for D (6 bases each). CDR3 length equals 13 residues. V gave up 0 bases and J gave up 14 bases, with 14 bases separating them. Germline V gene sequence: CDR1 GTSNPN, CDR2 SVGIG (reference sequence). The CDR3 coding sequence is TGTGCCTGGAGTGTACGAGGGGGAGGCATCCTGACTTTC. This gives the protein CAWSVRGGGILTF.

This clonotype came up many times. The V and J genes are TRBV7-2 and TRBJ2-7; no firm D call. Trimming cost V 2 bases and J 2 bases, with 16 bases left between them. The germline CDR1 and CDR2 sequences are SGHTA and FQGNSA. The CDR3 totals 16 residues. Here the CDR3 reads CASSLRARYLTYEQYF. The DNA of the CDR3 is TGTGCCAGCAGCTTAAGGGCCAGGTATCTCACCTACGAGCAGTACTTC.

The V gene is TRBV6-5, the J gene TRBJ1-1; possibly TRBD1 for D (5 bases). The CDR3 runs to 14 residues. Trimming left V 8 bases short and J 1 base short, with 14 bases between. From germline, CDR1 is MNHEY and CDR2 SVGAGI. This CDR3 reads CASYVGATNTEAFF. CDR3 DNA: TGTGCCAGCTATGTTGGGGCGACGAACACTGAAGCTTTCTTT.

This chain uses TRBV5-8 with TRBJ2-6, with 10 bases fitting TRBD1. V dropped 4 bases and J dropped 3; count of bases not matched to a gene: 13. Germline CDR1 reads SGHTS; CDR2 reads YDEGEE. This CDR3 is 19 amino acids long. CDR3 nucleotide sequence: TGTGCCAGCAGCCTGACCTTGACAGGGGGCTTCTTTGGGGCCAACGTCCTGACTTTC. This sequence encodes CASSLTLTGGFFGANVLTF.

Concerning this clonotype itself: This may stem from a read error, because a much larger clone lies one nucleotide away. The chain is built from TRBV4-3 and TRBJ2-5; D remains ambiguous. The CDR3 consists of 13 residues. The V and J ends lost 1 base and 11 bases respectively, with 14 bases between them. Germline assignment: CDR1 LGHNA and CDR2 YSLEER. CDR3 nucleotide sequence: TGCGCCAGCAGCCAAGTAGGCGGATACGGGCAGTACTTC. Amino acids: CASSQVGGYGQYF.